The 26 T cell receptor beta chains in this list originate from one sample, sequenced in a study of blood T cell repertoires in COVID-19 (dated by TCRdb to between 2020 and 2021). The protocol used for the library was the immunoSEQ multiplex PCR assay. TCRdb's version of the immuneACCESS table is confined to in-frame rearrangements and falls short of the full clone set. An unresolved V gene accounts for under half of the shortfall where checked; the remainder is of unknown origin. The sample table holds roughly 260,000 clones, of which around 86% were seen once. The ten largest clones represent roughly 9.8% of the sample. The sample taken for sequencing was peripheral blood. Source of these receptors: a man aged 40-50 years who had recovered from COVID-19.

V gene TRBV3-1 (or the pseudogene TRBV3-2) combines with J gene TRBJ1-1; D gene unclear. The V end lost 4 bases, the J end lost 1 base, and 7 bases lay between the germline ends. This CDR3 region has 13 residues. The germline V gene encodes CDR1 LGHDT and CDR2 YNNKEL (reference sequence). The CDR3 DNA reads as TGTGCCAGCAGCCCCCACTCGAACACTGAAGCTTTCTTT. Translating gives CASSPHSNTEAFF.

The chain is built from TRBV19 and TRBJ1-3, with a tentative D call TRBD1 (5 bases). The CDR3 totals 15 residues. V dropped 5 bases and J dropped 1 base, with 12 bases sitting between them. Germline loops: CDR1 LNHDA, CDR2 SQIVND (reference sequence). The chain's CDR3 is CASSWGRASGNTIYF. In DNA form, the CDR3 reads TGTGCCAGTAGTTGGGGGAGGGCGTCTGGAAACACCATATATTTT.

The chain recombines TRBV7-6 with TRBJ2-3; 8 bases are a match to TRBD2. After removal of 5 bases from V and 2 bases from J, the junction contained 6 bases not matched to a gene. The CDR3 runs to 15 residues. Germline V gene lookup returns CDR1 SGHVS and CDR2 FNYEAQ. The CDR3 spells CASSPTSADTDTQYF. In nucleotides, the CDR3 is TGTGCCAGCAGCCCGACTAGCGCAGACACAGATACGCAGTATTTT.

The rearrangement joins TRBV4-3 to TRBJ2-6, with unresolved D. Per the germline V gene, CDR1 is LGHNA and CDR2 is YSLEER. V lost 4 bases and J 0 bases, leaving 4 bases between the germline ends. The CDR3 is 14 residues long. The CDR3 spells CASSPNSGANVLTF. The DNA of the CDR3 is TGCGCCAGCAGCCCCAACTCTGGGGCCAACGTCCTGACTTTC.

V gene TRBV3-1 (or the pseudogene TRBV3-2) combines with J gene TRBJ2-3; a possible D gene is TRBD1 (5 bases). This CDR3 spans 14 amino acids. The germline V gene encodes CDR1 LGHDT and CDR2 YNNKEL (reference sequence). The V end lost 4 bases, the J end lost 6 bases, and 14 bases lay between the germline ends. CDR3 bases: TGTGCCAGCAGCCTTAAGCAGGGCCGGGATACGCAGTATTTT. Residues: CASSLKQGRDTQYF.

The table lists this clone with many counts. The chain is built from TRBV4-3 and TRBJ1-3; unclear D gene. V shed 1 base and J shed 2 bases, with 9 bases lying between them. Germline loops: CDR1 LGHNA, CDR2 YSLEER. The CDR3 is made up of 15 amino acids. Here the CDR3 DNA reads TGCGCCAGCAGCCAAGGGCTAGGAGCTGGAAACACCATATATTTT. It translates to CASSQGLGAGNTIYF.

The rearrangement joins TRBV5-1 to TRBJ2-3; TRBD2 aligns across 7 bases. Germline-derived CDR1 and CDR2 are SGHRS and YFSETQ. V trimming: 0 bases; J trimming: 8 bases; junction bases outside the gene matches: 9. This CDR3 spans 15 amino acids. The CDR3 is CASSLVGGGSVTQYF. CDR3 sequence (DNA): TGCGCCAGCAGCTTGGTAGGCGGGGGATCAGTTACGCAGTATTTT.

The rearrangement uses TRBV7-9 and TRBJ1-2; a weak D match, TRBD1 (6 bases). Trimming stripped 6 bases from V and 5 bases from J, with 16 bases between. CDR1 SEHNR and CDR2 FQNEAQ come from the germline V gene (reference sequence). This CDR3 is built from 14 residues. DNA for the CDR3: TGTGCCAGCAGAAGTGGACAGTCCACTTATGGCTACACCTTC. This codes for CASRSGQSTYGYTF.

The chain combines TRBV27 with TRBJ1-1, with a weak D call TRBD1 (5 bases). The CDR3 totals 15 residues. Trimming cost V 3 bases and J 6 bases, with 17 bases left between them. Germline CDR1 is MNHEY and CDR2 is SMNVEV (reference sequence). The CDR3 region is CASSFRQTLGAEAFF. CDR3 nucleotides: TGTGCCAGCAGTTTCCGACAGACCCTGGGCGCTGAAGCTTTCTTT.

This clone has a handful of counts. V and J are TRBV2 and TRBJ1-6; 7 nucleotides line up with TRBD1. The CDR3 consists of 15 residues. After removal of 9 bases from V and 7 bases from J, the junction contained 12 bases not matched to a gene. Germline loops: CDR1 SNHLY, CDR2 FYNNEI. As DNA, the CDR3 is TGTGCCAGTTCGAGGGGACAGCTGGAAAATTCACCCCTCCACTTT. This translates into CASSRGQLENSPLHF.

This sequence joins TRBV6-2 or TRBV6-3 and TRBJ2-1; TRBD2 matches 10 bases. This CDR3 has 14 amino acids. CDR1 MNHEY and CDR2 SVGEGT come from the germline V gene. J lost 15 bases, V lost 5 bases, and 13 bases had no gene match. The CDR3 loop reads CASSNRLAGVDRFF. CDR3 DNA sequence: TGTGCCAGCAGTAACCGTCTAGCGGGGGTGGATAGGTTCTTC.

The J gene is TRBJ2-7, the V gene TRBV30; no clear D gene. Germline-derived CDR1 and CDR2 are GTSNPN and SVGIG (reference sequence). V lost 5 bases and J lost 6, with 14 bases in between. There are 12 residues in the CDR3. The CDR3 here is CAWGRLLGEQYF. CDR3 sequence (DNA): TGTGCCTGGGGTAGACTGCTTGGCGAGCAGTACTTC.

The gene calls are TRBV11-2 and TRBJ2-7; TRBD1 matches at 11 bases. Unmatched junction bases numbered 6, after V lost 5 bases and J lost 3 bases. This CDR3 spans 15 amino acids. The germline V gene has CDR1 SGHAT and CDR2 FQNNGV. The CDR3 nucleotides read TGTGCCAGCAGCCTCCGGGACAGGGGGTTCTACGAGCAGTACTTC. Translation gives CASSLRDRGFYEQYF. Complete variable domain (other parts from reference TRBV11-2 and TRBJ2-7): EAGVAQSPRYKIIEKRQSVAFWCNPISGHATLYWYQQILGQGPKLLIQFQNNGVVDDSQLPKDRFSAERLKGVDSTLKIQPAKLEDSAVYLCASSLRDRGFYEQYFGPGTRLTVT.

The chain has TRBV3-1 (or the pseudogene TRBV3-2) and TRBJ2-7, with 10 bases that match TRBD1. CDR1 LGHDT and CDR2 YNNKEL come from the germline V gene (reference sequence). Germline trimming cut 4 bases from V and 3 bases from J; bases unmatched to any gene: 0. This CDR3 has 13 amino acids. DNA for the CDR3: TGTGCCAGCAGCCGGACAGGGGGCTACGAGCAGTACTTC. Encoded protein: CASSRTGGYEQYF.

This clone has just one count. The CDR3 loop reads CASSLSRDRLQETQYF. For the CDR3, the DNA is TGTGCCAGCAGCCTATCCCGGGACAGGCTCCAAGAGACCCAGTACTTC. This rearrangement joins TRBV4-2 to TRBJ2-5; TRBD1 matches 8 bases. Germline V gene lookup returns CDR1 LGHNA and CDR2 YNFKEQ. This CDR3 region has 16 residues. V lost 4 bases, J lost 1 base, and 8 bases stayed unmatched.

V is TRBV2 and J is TRBJ2-7; 16 bases map to TRBD2. CDR3 length: 18 residues. V shed 6 bases and J 0 bases; nucleotides not matched to a gene: 8. Germline V gene sequence: CDR1 SNHLY, CDR2 FYNNEI. For the CDR3, the DNA is TGTGCCAGCAGCAAAACCGGGACTAGCGGGAGGGCCTCCTACGAGCAGTACTTC. As protein: CASSKTGTSGRASYEQYF. Combining the CDR3 with reference TRBV2 and TRBJ2-7 gives the whole variable domain EPEVTQTPSHQVTQMGQEVILRCVPISNHLYFYWYRQILGQKVEFLVSFYNNEISEKSEIFDDQFSVERPDGSNFTLKIRSTKLEDSAMYFCASSKTGTSGRASYEQYFGPGTRLTVT.

The chain uses TRBV7-2 and TRBJ2-7; no clear D gene. Germline V gene sequence: CDR1 SGHTA, CDR2 FQGNSA. V dropped 4 bases and J dropped 0 bases, with 4 bases sitting between them. The CDR3 spans 12 residues. This chain's CDR3 is CASSWSSYEQYF. For the CDR3, the DNA is TGTGCCAGCAGCTGGAGCTCCTACGAGCAGTACTTC.

The chain joins TRBV6-5 to TRBJ1-2; D ambiguous. This CDR3 is 16 amino acids long. Trimming took 2 bases from V and 0 from J, leaving 13 bases between them. Germline V CDR1 and CDR2: MNHEY, SVGAGI. CDR3 sequence: CASSYGRAIANYGYTF. CDR3 DNA sequence: TGTGCCAGCAGTTACGGTAGAGCGATAGCTAACTATGGCTACACCTTC.

This clone has just one count. The V and J genes are TRBV9 and TRBJ2-3, with 7 bases aligning to TRBD2. Germline values: CDR1 SGDLS, CDR2 YYNGEE. The CDR3 length is 15 residues. V was clipped by 4 bases and J by 1 base; unmatched bases: 6. The CDR3 loop is CASSRGVVGTDTQYF. CDR3 DNA: TGTGCCAGCAGCCGGGGGGTGGTTGGCACAGATACGCAGTATTTT.

The J gene is TRBJ1-2, the V gene TRBV27; 7 nucleotides agree with TRBD1. The CDR3 runs 15 residues. The junction had 9 bases not matched to a gene; V was cut back by 4 bases and J by 4 bases. Germline loops: CDR1 MNHEY, CDR2 SMNVEV (reference sequence). As DNA, the CDR3 is TGTGCCAGCAGTTCCCCGGGACAGCATCGCTATGGCTACACCTTC. This translates into CASSSPGQHRYGYTF.

V is TRBV10-3 and J is TRBJ2-7; a weak D match, TRBD1 (5 bases). This CDR3 is built from 14 residues. Trimming shortened V by 10 bases and J by 3 bases, and 19 bases separated the two germline ends. Germline lookup yields CDR1 ENHRY and CDR2 SYGVKD. The CDR3, as DNA: TGTGCCACTATCGGTGGCGACAGAAACTACGAGCAGTACTTC. This translates into CATIGGDRNYEQYF.

V usage is TRBV5-1 and J usage is TRBJ2-3; 12 nucleotides align to TRBD2. With V trimmed by 1 base and J by 5 bases, 11 bases remained unmatched. Germline V gene sequence: CDR1 SGHRS, CDR2 YFSETQ. The length of the CDR3 is 18 residues. CDR3: CASSLRPSGGAAGDTQYF. The CDR3 coding sequence is TGCGCCAGCAGCTTGAGGCCTAGCGGGGGGGCAGCAGGAGATACGCAGTATTTT.

V usage is TRBV6-5 and J usage is TRBJ2-7, with D possibly matching TRBD1 (6 bases). Germline V CDR1 and CDR2: MNHEY, SVGAGI. The CDR3 runs to 14 residues. The V and J ends lost 6 bases and 0 bases respectively, with 12 bases between them. The CDR3 protein is CASSHPGASYEQYF. CDR3 DNA sequence: TGTGCCAGCAGCCACCCAGGGGCCTCCTACGAGCAGTACTTC.

The chain links TRBV2 to TRBJ2-1; 15 nucleotides match TRBD2. The junction had 13 bases not matched to a gene; V was cut back by 5 bases and J by 8 bases. Germline CDR1 is SNHLY and CDR2 is FYNNEI. The CDR3 is made up of 18 amino acids. CDR3 coding DNA: TGTGCCAGCAGTCGGACTAGCGGGGGGGCATTGATCGGCGATGAGCAGTTCTTC. This gives the protein CASSRTSGGALIGDEQFF.

This clone has just one count. The chain couples TRBV7-2 to TRBJ1-3; the match to TRBD1 covers 9 bases. Germline trimming cut 5 bases from V and 1 base from J; bases unmatched to any gene: 9. This CDR3 has 17 amino acids. CDR1 is SGHTA and CDR2 is FQGNSA in the germline V gene. The CDR3 sequence: CASSPGTGRRSGNTIYF. The CDR3 DNA reads as TGTGCCAGCAGCCCGGGGACAGGGAGGAGGTCTGGAAACACCATATATTTT.

In DNA form, the CDR3 reads TGTGCCAGTAGTGAAACAGGGCGCACTGAAGCTTTCTTT. Translation: CASSETGRTEAFF. The chain uses TRBV19 and TRBJ1-1, with D tentatively TRBD1 (6 bases). The CDR3 runs 13 residues. Germline loops: CDR1 LNHDA, CDR2 SQIVND (reference sequence). The V end lost 5 bases, the J end lost 4 bases, and 11 bases lay between the germline ends. Looking up the rest from reference TRBV19 and TRBJ1-1 gives the full variable domain: DGGITQSPKYLFRKEGQNVTLSCEQNLNHDAMYWYRQDPGQGLRLIYYSQIVNDFQKGDIAEGYSVSREKKESFPLTVTSAQKNPTAFYLCASSETGRTEAFFGQGTRLTVV.